The 25 T cell receptor beta chains listed next were all sequenced from one sample in a study of cytomegalovirus exposure and HLA in healthy donors. 13 Jbeta primers and 60 Vbeta primers were used for the PCR. Clones were read by immunoSEQ multiplex PCR, and TCRdb kept only the in-frame ones, dropping some. The data hold around 150,000 clones, with more than 75% observed a single time. Source material: PBMCs. The receptors originated from a man aged 18 to 29 in good health and CMV-seropositive.

The rearrangement links TRBV25-1 to TRBJ1-4, with 9 bases fitting TRBD1. The CDR3 is 15 residues long. Germline values: CDR1 MGHDK, CDR2 SYGVNS. V was pared by 6 bases and J by 4 bases, with 6 bases of the junction left unmatched. The CDR3 here is CASRGQGPFNEKLFF. DNA for the CDR3: TGTGCCAGCAGGGGACAGGGACCCTTTAATGAAAAACTGTTTTTT.

The DNA of the CDR3 is TGCGCCAGCAGCCAGGGACAGACAGATACGCAGTATTTT. Its protein is CASSQGQTDTQYF. This chain links TRBV4-1 with TRBJ2-3, with TRBD1 matching 7 bases. Germline-derived CDR1 and CDR2 are MGHRA and YSYEKL. The CDR3 loop spans 13 amino acids. J was trimmed by 3 bases and V by 3 bases; bases with no gene match: 0.

The V gene is TRBV2, the J gene TRBJ2-1; TRBD2 aligns across 7 bases. The V segment lost 0 bases and the J segment 9 bases; nucleotides outside the gene matches: 8. CDR3 size: 15 residues. Germline CDR1 and CDR2: SNHLY and FYNNEI. CDR3 DNA: TGTGCCAGCAGTGAAGCGGGAGGGGCCGTGGGTGAGCAGTTCTTC. Translated, it gives CASSEAGGAVGEQFF.

V is TRBV5-1 and J is TRBJ1-1; D is possibly TRBD1 (6 bases). From germline, CDR1 is SGHRS and CDR2 YFSETQ. The CDR3 consists of 12 residues. V was cut by 0 bases and J by 8 bases, with 8 bases left in between. In DNA, the CDR3 is TGCGCCAGCAGCTTGGTACAGGGAGAAGCTTTCTTT. It encodes CASSLVQGEAFF.

This sequence joins TRBV7-8 and TRBJ1-1; 7 bases fit TRBD1. In germline, CDR1 is SGHVS, CDR2 FQNEAQ. The trim removed 1 base at V and 1 base at J, leaving 12 bases unmatched. This CDR3 contains 18 residues. The DNA of the CDR3 is TGTGCCAGCAGCTTAGGTGACAGGGCTCGAGGACCGAACACTGAAGCTTTCTTT. Protein product: CASSLGDRARGPNTEAFF.

The chain has TRBV5-1 and TRBJ2-1; 7 bases match TRBD2. Germline V CDR1 and CDR2: SGHRS, YFSETQ. V shed 2 bases, J shed 10 bases, and the junction held 6 bases outside the gene matches. The CDR3 spans 13 residues. The CDR3 DNA reads TGCGCCAGCAGCTTACTATTGGGGGGGGAGCAGTTCTTC. Residues: CASSLLLGGEQFF.

This clone was picked up one time. V and J are TRBV7-6 and TRBJ1-4, with D possibly TRBD1 on 6 matching bases. V was pared by 0 bases and J by 5 bases, with 7 bases between. CDR3 length equals 14 residues. Germline V gene sequence: CDR1 SGHVS, CDR2 FNYEAQ. This CDR3 is CASSLADRNEKLFF. The CDR3, as DNA: TGTGCCAGCAGCTTAGCAGACAGGAATGAAAAACTGTTTTTT.

The chain is built from TRBV4-3 and TRBJ2-7; D uncertain. Germline CDR1 reads LGHNA; CDR2 reads YSLEER. Trimming took 1 base from V and 4 from J, leaving 11 bases between them. The CDR3 is 14 residues long. In DNA, the CDR3 is TGCGCCAGCAGCCAAGGCCCAGGATTATACGAGCAGTACTTC. Its protein product is CASSQGPGLYEQYF.

V usage is TRBV7-2 and J usage is TRBJ1-2; D unresolved. Trimming took 1 base from V and 3 from J, leaving 9 bases between them. This CDR3 is built from 14 residues. The germline CDR1 and CDR2 sequences are SGHTA and FQGNSA. This CDR3 reads CASSLVADYYGYTF. DNA for the CDR3: TGTGCCAGCAGCTTAGTTGCGGACTACTATGGCTACACCTTC.

This chain uses TRBV5-5 with TRBJ1-1; TRBD1 aligns across 7 bases. The CDR3 totals 15 residues. The V gene end was trimmed by 1 base and the J gene end by 4 bases; junction bases not matched to a gene: 7. Germline V lookup: CDR1 SGHKS, CDR2 YYEKEE (reference sequence). CDR3 residues: CASSLRPGGSTEAFF. The CDR3 coding sequence is TGTGCCAGCAGCTTGAGGCCAGGGGGGAGCACTGAAGCTTTCTTT. Supplemented by reference TRBV5-5 and TRBJ1-1, the full variable domain reads DAGVTQSPTHLIKTRGQQVTLRCSPISGHKSVSWYQQVLGQGPQFIFQYYEKEERGRGNFPDRFSARQFPNYSSELNVNALLLGDSALYLCASSLRPGGSTEAFFGQGTRLTVV.

This chain connects TRBV14 to TRBJ2-7, with TRBD1 matching over 9 bases. The CDR3 contains 16 residues. Germline trimming cut 4 bases from V and 3 bases from J; bases unmatched to any gene: 10. CDR1 SGHDN and CDR2 FVKESK come from the germline V gene. The CDR3 coding sequence is TGTGCCAGCAGCCCGGGACAGGGTAAAGTCCTCTACGAGCAGTACTTC. Its protein is CASSPGQGKVLYEQYF.

The J gene is TRBJ2-3, the V gene TRBV7-3; 9 nucleotides line up with TRBD2. V was pared by 1 base and J by 3 bases, with 5 bases of the junction left unmatched. Looked up from germline, CDR1 is SGHTA and CDR2 is FQGTGA. This CDR3 comprises 16 residues. CDR3 protein: CASSLKGGGATDTQYF. DNA for the CDR3: TGTGCCAGCAGCTTAAAGGGCGGGGGGGCAACAGATACGCAGTATTTT.

V gene TRBV10-3 combines with J gene TRBJ2-7, with D perhaps matching TRBD1 (7 bases). Germline assignment: CDR1 ENHRY and CDR2 SYGVKD. Deletions cut 8 bases from V and 2 bases from J, with 13 bases between. This CDR3 spans 13 amino acids. CDR3 bases: TGTGCCATCGGGGCAGGGGGGACCTACGAGCAGTACTTC. Protein: CAIGAGGTYEQYF.

This clone was seen more than once but under ten times. The same CDR3 can be traced to other DNA sequences in this sample. The V call is TRBV6-4, the J call TRBJ2-3, with TRBD2 matching over 8 bases. V was clipped by 3 bases and J by 1 base; unmatched bases: 0. CDR1 and CDR2 (germline): MRHNA, SNTAGT. This CDR3 has 14 amino acids. CDR3 sequence: CASSERGGTDTQYF. CDR3 coding DNA: TGTGCCAGCAGTGAGCGGGGGGGCACAGATACGCAGTATTTT.

The chain employs TRBV6-1 and TRBJ1-2, with 7 bases that match TRBD1. J gave up 1 base and V 5 bases, and 7 bases lay outside the gene matches. Germline V gene lookup returns CDR1 MNHNS and CDR2 SASEGT. This CDR3 is 15 amino acids long. CDR3 nucleotides: TGTGCCAGCAGTAACCGGGACAGCTTTAACTATGGCTACACCTTC. It translates to CASSNRDSFNYGYTF.

The chain carries TRBV6-4 and TRBJ1-6, with D maybe TRBD1 (6 bases). This CDR3 spans 15 amino acids. The V gene lost 3 bases and the J gene lost 6 bases, with 12 bases spanning the gap. The germline V gene encodes CDR1 MRHNA and CDR2 SNTAGT. CDR3 sequence (DNA): TGTGCCAGCAGTGAACAGGGAGTGGGTAATTCACCCCTCCACTTT. This encodes CASSEQGVGNSPLHF.

The chain couples TRBV7-2 to TRBJ2-2, with D uncertain. The germline gives CDR1 SGHTA, CDR2 FQGNSA. With 5 bases removed from V and 5 bases from J, the gap between germline ends came to 3 bases. The CDR3 length is 11 residues. The CDR3 coding sequence is TGTGCCAGCAGCCTTACCGGGGAGCTGTTTTTT. Protein sequence: CASSLTGELFF.

This chain joins TRBV27 and TRBJ1-1; D gene ambiguous. CDR3 length: 13 residues. The V end lost 3 bases, the J end lost 0 bases, and 5 bases lay between the germline ends. Germline lookup yields CDR1 MNHEY and CDR2 SMNVEV (reference sequence). Here the CDR3 DNA reads TGTGCCAGCAGTTTTCTAATGAACACTGAAGCTTTCTTT. Amino acid sequence: CASSFLMNTEAFF.

The chain carries TRBV7-3 and TRBJ2-3; D call uncertain. Germline V gives CDR1 SGHTA, CDR2 FQGTGA. The V end was cut by 2 bases, the J end by 0 bases, with 18 bases between. CDR3 size: 18 residues. CDR3 nucleotide sequence: TGTGCCAGCAGCTTACTTGCAATCGGTGCGACTAGCACAGATACGCAGTATTTT. This translates into CASSLLAIGATSTDTQYF.

The gene calls are TRBV7-9 and TRBJ1-2, with 8 bases lining up with TRBD1. The CDR3 spans 15 residues. The J segment lost 4 bases and the V segment lost 6 bases, leaving 10 bases of the junction unmatched. Germline V gene sequence: CDR1 SEHNR, CDR2 FQNEAQ (reference sequence). The CDR3 loop is CASRDRAIRTYGYTF. The DNA for the CDR3 is TGTGCCAGCAGGGACAGGGCGATCAGAACCTATGGCTACACCTTC.

The chain couples TRBV2 to TRBJ1-5, with D maybe TRBD1 (5 bases). The germline gives CDR1 SNHLY, CDR2 FYNNEI. The V end was cut by 7 bases, the J end by 4 bases, with 14 bases between. This CDR3 contains 14 residues. CDR3 sequence (DNA): TGTGCCAGCACCCAAGGCAGGGTGAATCAGCCCCAGCATTTT. Its protein is CASTQGRVNQPQHF.

The rearrangement joins TRBV6-1 to TRBJ2-5, with 8 bases matching TRBD1. Germline assignment: CDR1 MNHNS and CDR2 SASEGT. The ends lost 5 bases at V and 1 base at J; junction bases unmatched: 6. CDR3 length: 15 residues. CDR3: CASSRTGNGQETQYF. For the CDR3, the DNA is TGTGCCAGCAGTCGGACAGGGAACGGCCAAGAGACCCAGTACTTC.

V gene TRBV27 combines with J gene TRBJ2-7; D is undetermined. Germline V gives CDR1 MNHEY, CDR2 SMNVEV (reference sequence). V was pared by 5 bases and J by 7 bases, with 21 bases between. The CDR3 runs to 15 residues. The CDR3 coding sequence is TGTGCCAGCAGTGGCCGGAGTTCCCCACCGCGAGAGCAGTACTTC. Amino acid sequence: CASSGRSSPPREQYF.

The chain combines TRBV5-6 with TRBJ2-2; possible D gene TRBD1, 7 bases. V lost 0 bases to trimming and J lost 3 bases, with 15 bases between them. The CDR3 runs to 17 residues. CDR1 is SGHDT, CDR2 YYEEEE, per germline. CDR3 nucleotide sequence: TGTGCCAGCAGCTTGGTCGGCAGGGGGGCCGACACCGGGGAGCTGTTTTTT. Its protein is CASSLVGRGADTGELFF.

The V and J genes are TRBV30 and TRBJ2-7, with a tentative D call TRBD1 (5 bases). The CDR3 loop spans 12 amino acids. Trimming pared 3 bases from V and 3 bases from J, leaving 9 bases between. The germline V gene encodes CDR1 GTSNPN and CDR2 SVGIG (reference sequence). CDR3: CAWRGQGYEQYF. CDR3 nucleotide sequence: TGTGCCTGGAGAGGGCAGGGCTACGAGCAGTACTTC.